These T cell receptor beta chains were read from a single sample in a study of technical replicates of blood from several donors. Clones were read by immunoSEQ multiplex PCR, and TCRdb kept only the in-frame ones, dropping some. The data show about 79,000 clones, with 90% to 95% seen just once and about 0.24% held by the top ten. Sequenced sample: T cells isolated from PBMCs. These receptors came from a human donor in good health. Each CDR3 is given without its conserved first and last residue. Fields, in order: V gene, CDR3 protein.

V gene: TRBV27
CDR3 protein: ASSFPQAHTQY

V gene: TRBV13
CDR3 protein: ASSLEDRAYEQY

V gene: TRBV9
CDR3 protein: ASSVGVAGAAGELF

V gene: TRBV7-2
CDR3 protein: ASSPPGQGTVYT

V gene: TRBV11-1
CDR3 protein: ASRGQGSVGETQY

V gene: TRBV7-9
CDR3 protein: ASSSLGDRSYNEQF

V gene: TRBV5-4
CDR3 protein: ASSLGQGREQY

V gene: TRBV5-1
CDR3 protein: ASSTEGAPRAGELF

V gene: TRBV28
CDR3 protein: ASSLRQGDFNAEAF

V gene: TRBV30
CDR3 protein: AWRSFQAQQY

V gene: TRBV28
CDR3 protein: ASSSRRRGYT

V gene: TRBV4-1
CDR3 protein: ASTQRPGPLSNQPQH

V gene: TRBV18
CDR3 protein: ASSATSSGISYEQY

V gene: TRBV7-9
CDR3 protein: ASSPQGGQETQY

V gene: TRBV2
CDR3 protein: ASSVGRDRLGGYT

V gene: TRBV5-8
CDR3 protein: ASVNSRLTDTQY

V gene: TRBV29-1
CDR3 protein: SVARQANTGELF

V gene: TRBV5-1
CDR3 protein: ASSFSPGQGQLAKNIQY

V gene: TRBV28
CDR3 protein: ASSSPSAGVFYEQY

V gene: TRBV12-5
CDR3 protein: ASGLTSTGINQPQH

V gene: TRBV6-5
CDR3 protein: ASSYRGRGGEQY

V gene: TRBV7-8
CDR3 protein: ASSLGAGVEAYYEQY

V gene: TRBV29-1
CDR3 protein: SAKTSGLYNEQF

V gene: TRBV7-9
CDR3 protein: ASSSGRDRGREKLF

V gene: TRBV5-4
CDR3 protein: AVYRGDGQF

V gene: TRBV29-1
CDR3 protein: SVEDVPTGSGGYT

V gene: TRBV6-1
CDR3 protein: ASSASSSYEAQH

V gene: TRBV11-2
CDR3 protein: ASSSDRGRKGYT

V gene: TRBV15
CDR3 protein: ATRDTSAQTIRRSYNEQF

V gene: TRBV5-5
CDR3 protein: ASSRTGVYEQY

V gene: TRBV7-9
CDR3 protein: ASSHDGIWVPGDEKLF

V gene: TRBV19
CDR3 protein: ASSTGGRETQY

V gene: TRBV7-9
CDR3 protein: ASSFTDYEQY

V gene: TRBV27
CDR3 protein: ASSLDRTGFNTEAF

V gene: TRBV2
CDR3 protein: ASSTGGQPQH

V gene: TRBV15
CDR3 protein: ATSRDLGLGYGTGELF

V gene: TRBV6-1
CDR3 protein: ASSVERGAYNEQF

V gene: TRBV2
CDR3 protein: ASRVLAGQDGELF

V gene: TRBV6-1
CDR3 protein: ASSESASGRTEAF

V gene: TRBV18
CDR3 protein: ASSPPVILAGGNQETQY

V gene: TRBV5-1
CDR3 protein: ASSLGQGSTEAF

V gene: TRBV11-3
CDR3 protein: ASSLLRDGEAF

V gene: TRBV28
CDR3 protein: ASTPAGRAYEQY

V gene: TRBV10-1
CDR3 protein: ASSDGTSGAETQY

V gene: TRBV5-8
CDR3 protein: ASISRGQRIDQPQH

V gene: TRBV27
CDR3 protein: ASSLYLNEKLF

V gene: TRBV6-1
CDR3 protein: ASGARGLYEQY

V gene: TRBV11-1
CDR3 protein: ASSLLGREQF

V gene: TRBV4-1
CDR3 protein: ASSQVGARTDTQY

V gene: TRBV29-1
CDR3 protein: SALDSGRDNEQF

V gene: TRBV5-1
CDR3 protein: ASSLTGAGNQPQH

V gene: TRBV6-5
CDR3 protein: ASRYNRDRLRYEQY